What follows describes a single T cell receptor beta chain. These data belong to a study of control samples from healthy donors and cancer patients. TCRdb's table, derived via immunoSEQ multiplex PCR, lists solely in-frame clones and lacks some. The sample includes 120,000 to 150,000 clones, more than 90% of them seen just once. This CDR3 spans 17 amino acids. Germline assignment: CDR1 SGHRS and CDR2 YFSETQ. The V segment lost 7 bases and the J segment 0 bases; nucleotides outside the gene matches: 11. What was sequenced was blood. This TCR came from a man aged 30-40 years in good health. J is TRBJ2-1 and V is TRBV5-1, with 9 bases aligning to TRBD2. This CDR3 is CASGGASGKSSYNEQFF. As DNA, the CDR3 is TGCGCCAGCGGGGGGGCTAGCGGGAAGAGCTCCTACAATGAGCAGTTCTTC. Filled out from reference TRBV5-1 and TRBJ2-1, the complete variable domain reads KAGVTQTPRYLIKTRGQQVTLSCSPISGHRSVSWYQQTPGQGLQFLFEYFSETQRNKGNFPGRFSGRQFSNSRSEMNVSTLELGDSALYLCASGGASGKSSYNEQFFGPGTRLTVL.